The table lists the clone carrying this T cell receptor (beta chain) with a few counts. Its antigen is not identified. These data originate in a study of T cell repertoires in cytomegalovirus infection. Looking at the study overall: Researchers turned to recently identified HLA-C-restricted CMV epitopes as well as well-studied HLA-B-restricted ones. Indicated by public TCR beta signatures were CMV infection and matching HLA type.

This CDR3 is 16 amino acids long. Germline V gene sequence: CDR1 SGHNT, CDR2 YENEEA. Trimming removed 2 bases from V and 6 bases from J; junction bases left unmatched: 10. TCRdb itself ran the reads through MiXCR, one entry per CDR3 protein. The sample lists 830,000 or so distinct CDR3 sequences, around a third occurring once. Study findings and constraints: Carriers of CMV and the relevant HLA type were discriminated by public TCR beta frequency. HLA-C-restricted CMV clonotypes gave the most frequent clonotype in two of eight donors.

The TCR sequence derives from a human donor in good health (CMV status not recorded). Some clones in this sample may be carry-over from other donors' samples. The chain combines TRBV11-3 with TRBJ2-3, with 8 bases identical to TRBD2. This specimen consisted of cultured CD8+ T cells from PBMCs, obtained from culture after CMV antigen stimulation. CDR3 DNA: TGTGCCAGCAGCTTAACGGGGGGGGGGTTGTGGGATACGCAGTATTTT. Its protein product is CASSLTGGGLWDTQYF.